Sequencing of this TCR beta chain was carried out in a study of early T cells in non-severe SARS-CoV-2 infection. Study details: The chains were unpaired, and the sequenced material was bulk RNA from unsorted whole blood. The study, taken as a whole, reports: The study's VDJdb matching favored anti-spike CD8 responses and missed private and CD4 specificities.

Worth noting for this clonotype: Antigen specificity is unknown.

Individual cDNA molecules carried attached unique molecular identifiers. One entry per CDR3 protein results from TCRdb running MiXCR on the 5' RACE reads. The sample yields under 85,000 distinct CDR3 sequences, roughly 12% seen once. Trimming took off 11 bases at V and 0 bases at J, with 17 bases between the two ends. The CDR3 is 15 amino acids. Germline V gives CDR1 MNHNS, CDR2 SASEGT. Here the sequenced sample was whole blood, taken at baseline. This chain connects TRBV6-1 to TRBJ1-3; a possible D gene is TRBD1 (5 bases). The TCR comes from an adult who was a healthcare worker with PCR-confirmed SARS-CoV-2 infection or an uninfected control (not recorded which). The donor label of this sample is uncertain. CDR3 sequence reads: CAGTQDPYSGNTIYF. CDR3 nucleotide sequence: TGTGCCGGGACTCAGGACCCGTACTCTGGAAACACCATATATTTT.